These 12 T cell receptor beta chains were all obtained from the same sample, sequenced in a study of tumor-infiltrating lymphocytes in oesophageal squamous cell carcinoma. TCRdb processed the PCR reads anew with MiXCR; each CDR3 protein has one entry. This table has under 15,000 distinct CDR3 sequences, 51% appearing once. The sample comprised blood. Every receptor here comes from a female donor with esophageal squamous cell carcinoma.

The V call is TRBV3-1, the J call TRBJ2-7, with D uncertain. The DNA matches TRBJ2-1 better at its end, which makes the J call doubtful. This CDR3 has 15 residues. Looked up from germline, CDR1 is LGHDT and CDR2 is YNNKEL (reference sequence). The CDR3 sequence is CASSQGIRAYNEQFF. The CDR3 nucleotides are TGTGCCAGCAGCCAAGGTATCCGGGCCTACAATGAGCAGTTCTTC.

The rearrangement joins TRBV7-4 to TRBJ2-5; no firm D call. V shed 0 bases and J shed 11 bases, with 13 bases lying between them. CDR3 length: 13 residues. Germline V gives CDR1 SGHVT, CDR2 SQSDAQ. The CDR3 reads CASSLASLAEQYF. As DNA, the CDR3 is TGTGCCAGCAGCTTAGCGAGTTTGGCAGAGCAGTACTTC. The full variable domain, in which reference TRBV7-4 and TRBJ2-5 provide the parts outside the CDR3, is GAGVSQSPRYKVAKRGRDVALRCDSISGHVTLYWYRQTLGQGSEVLTYSQSDAQRDKSGRPSGRFSAERPERSVSTLKIQRTEQGDSAVYLCASSLASLAEQYFGPGTRLLVL.

Turning to this clonotype: A read error is likely, as this CDR3 ends without the conserved phenylalanine or tryptophan. It is unclear where the CDR3 begins or ends on the DNA, so no DNA is shown, and the CDR3 is as TCRdb lists it. The chain has TRBV5-1 and TRBJ2-1; no check of the table's D call, TRBD1, against the DNA was made. Germline V gene lookup returns CDR1 SGHRS and CDR2 YFSETQ. The CDR3 totals 16 residues, both ends included. The CDR3 protein is CASSLGFGGDGYTFGS.

To note about this clonotype: Sequence at one end of the junction differs from germline and may be a read error. The V and J genes are TRBV7-6 and TRBJ2-1; tentative D call: TRBD2 (6 bases). Germline assignment: CDR1 SGHVS and CDR2 FNYEAQ. The CDR3 is 13 amino acids. The CDR3 loop reads CASSPTSYDEQFF. For the CDR3, the DNA is TGTGCCAGCAGTCCCACTAGCTACGATGAGCAGTTCTTC.

The chain has TRBV7-3 and TRBJ2-1, with no clear D. V gave up 5 bases and J gave up 5 bases, with 7 bases separating them. The CDR3 extends over 12 amino acids. Germline assignment: CDR1 SGHTA and CDR2 FQGTGA. In DNA, the CDR3 is TGTGCCAGCAGCCCGTCGAACAATGAGCAGTTCTTC. Its protein product is CASSPSNNEQFF.

There are a few counts of this clonotype. It may be a read error: a sequence one base away is much more abundant. The chain is built from TRBV19 and TRBJ2-7; 10 positions match TRBD1. Germline V gene data show CDR1 as LNHDA and CDR2 as SQIVND (reference sequence). CDR3 length equals 14 residues. The V and J ends lost 4 bases and 7 bases, in that order; junction bases with no gene match: 7. The CDR3 reads CASSTDRGLNEQYF. The CDR3 DNA sequence: TGTGCCAGTAGTACAGACAGGGGGCTGAATGAGCAGTACTTC. The full variable domain, rest sourced from reference TRBV19 and TRBJ2-7, is DGGITQSPKYLFRKEGQNVTLSCEQNLNHDAMYWYRQDPGQGLRLIYYSQIVNDFQKGDIAEGYSVSREKKESFPLTVTSAQKNPTAFYLCASSTDRGLNEQYFGPGTRLTVT.

The chain is built from TRBV7-8 and TRBJ2-5; 13 bases map to TRBD2. The J call is in doubt because the DNA end fits TRBJ2-1 better. Germline V gene sequence: CDR1 SGHVS, CDR2 FQNEAQ. This CDR3 contains 18 residues. The CDR3 nucleotides are TGTGCCAGCAGCTTAGGCCGGGCGGGACTAGCGGGATCCAATGAGCAGTTCTTC. It translates to CASSLGRAGLAGSNEQFF.

V and J are TRBV7-3 and TRBJ2-7, with TRBD1 matching 10 bases. Gene TRBJ2-5 matches the end of the DNA better, so the J call may be wrong. This CDR3 is built from 17 residues. Germline CDR1 and CDR2: SGHTA and FQGTGA. The CDR3: CASSLGLTGGLGETQYF. The DNA for the CDR3 is TGTGCCAGCAGCTTGGGGTTGACAGGGGGCTTGGGAGAGACCCAGTACTTC.

This clonotype has ten or more counts. The CDR3 DNA is TGCAGTGCTAGGGCAGGGGGCCCCGGGGCCAACGTCCTGACTTTC. It is translated as CSARAGGPGANVLTF. The chain is built from TRBV20-1 and TRBJ2-6; TRBD1 matches 8 bases. The CDR3 extends over 15 amino acids. CDR1 is DFQATT, CDR2 SNEGSKA, per germline (reference sequence). The V and J ends lost 3 bases and 4 bases, in that order; junction bases with no gene match: 5.

This clonotype was detected many times. The chain carries TRBV2 and TRBJ1-5, with D possibly TRBD1 on 6 matching bases. The germline V gene encodes CDR1 SNHLY and CDR2 FYNNEI. The CDR3 length is 15 residues. Trimming left V 4 bases short and J 2 bases short, with 12 bases between. The CDR3 DNA sequence: TGTGCCAGCAGTGGTGGGGGGCAAGGCAATCAGCCCCAGCATTTT. Amino acids: CASSGGGQGNQPQHF.

Judged by abundance, this clonotype is medium-sized (0.01 to 0.1%). This chain uses TRBV6-6 with TRBJ1-2, with a possible D match to TRBD1 (6 bases). V was trimmed by 2 bases and J by 5 bases, leaving 9 bases between them. Germline V CDR1 and CDR2: MNHNY, SVGAGI (reference sequence). The CDR3 length is 13 residues. CDR3 loop: CASSYDGQYGYTF. In DNA form, the CDR3 reads TGTGCCAGCAGTTACGATGGACAGTATGGCTACACCTTC.

At least ten counts were recorded for this clonotype. A clone one base away is much larger, so this may be a read error. The V call is TRBV6-1, the J call TRBJ2-7; TRBD2 matches at 10 bases. CDR1 MNHNS and CDR2 SASEGT come from the germline V gene. Trimming took 4 bases from V and 7 from J; bases not matched to a gene: 13. This CDR3 has 16 amino acids. DNA for the CDR3: TGTGCCAGCAGTGCTCAAGCTAGCGGGAGCTACAATGAGCAGTACTTC. Translating gives CASSAQASGSYNEQYF.